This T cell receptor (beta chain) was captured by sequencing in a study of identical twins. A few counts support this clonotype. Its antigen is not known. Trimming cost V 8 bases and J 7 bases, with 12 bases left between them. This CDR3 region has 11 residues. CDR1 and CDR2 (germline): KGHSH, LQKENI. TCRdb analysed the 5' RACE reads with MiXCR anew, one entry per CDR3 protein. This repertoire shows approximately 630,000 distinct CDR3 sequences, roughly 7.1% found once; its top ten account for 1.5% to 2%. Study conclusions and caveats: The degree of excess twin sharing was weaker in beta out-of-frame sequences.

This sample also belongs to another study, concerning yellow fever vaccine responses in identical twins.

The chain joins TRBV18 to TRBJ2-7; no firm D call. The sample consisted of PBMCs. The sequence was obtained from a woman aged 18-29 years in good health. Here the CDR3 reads CASPPLREQYV. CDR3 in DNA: TGTGCCAGCCCCCCATTGAGGGAGCAGTACGTC.